The 32 T cell receptor beta chains below come from one sample, sequenced in a study of molecular identifiers for immune sequencing clone quantification. TCRdb itself ran the PCR reads through MiXCR, one entry per CDR3 protein. In the table there are some 65,000 distinct CDR3 sequences, under 20% of which are singletons. Sequences were obtained from naive CD8+ T cells from blood, with Jurkat cell RNA spiked in. The subset is: FACS-sorted CD8+CD4-CCR7+CD45RA+ naive T cells. Every receptor here comes from a human donor in good health. Some libraries in this study had Jurkat cell RNA spiked in.

This clonotype was counted ten times or more. V is TRBV2 and J is TRBJ1-1, with D hard to call. Per germline, CDR1 SNHLY and CDR2 FYNNEI. The CDR3 spans 12 residues. Trimming stripped 4 bases from V and 4 bases from J, with 7 bases between. The DNA of the CDR3 is TGTGCCAGCAGTGCCATGGCCACTGAAGCTTTCTTT. Encoded protein: CASSAMATEAFF.

Many counts were recorded for this clonotype. The chain couples TRBV5-5 to TRBJ2-3; D is perhaps TRBD1 or TRBD2 (5 bases each). V lost 2 bases, J lost 6 bases, and 19 bases lay in between. Germline CDR1 reads SGHKS; CDR2 reads YYEKEE (reference sequence). The CDR3 sequence is 16 residues long. CDR3 in amino acids: CASSFSYRGPPDTQYF. DNA for the CDR3: TGTGCCAGCAGCTTTTCGTATCGGGGCCCTCCCGATACGCAGTATTTT.

The table lists this clonotype with many counts. This chain links TRBV7-9 with TRBJ1-5; D is perhaps TRBD1 (5 bases). CDR3 size: 14 residues. CDR1 SEHNR and CDR2 FQNEAQ come from the germline V gene (reference sequence). V lost 2 bases and J lost 5, with 10 bases in between. CDR3: CASSLSGPYQPQHF. The CDR3 DNA follows: TGTGCCAGCAGCTTATCGGGGCCCTATCAGCCCCAGCATTTT.

For this clonotype: This could be a read error, since a much larger clone is one nucleotide away. The J gene is TRBJ1-1, the V gene TRBV5-3; D unresolved. TRBV5-3 is noted as an ORF with a role that remains uncertain. The CDR3 is made up of 14 amino acids. CDR3: CASSLRAWDTEAFF. CDR3 in DNA: TGTGCCAGCAGCTTGCGGGCCTGGGACACTGAAGCTTTCTTT.

This clonotype was counted ten times or more. The chain carries TRBV24-1 and TRBJ1-4; the D is unclear. CDR3 length: 14 residues. The V gene lost 9 bases and the J gene lost 8 bases, with 18 bases spanning the gap. Germline CDR1 and CDR2: KGHDR and SFDVKD. The CDR3 here is CATLSGPQNEKLFF. The DNA of the CDR3 is TGTGCCACCCTTTCGGGTCCGCAAAACGAAAAACTGTTTTTT.

Regarding this clonotype: An end of the junction does not agree with germline; a read error may underlie this. This sequence joins TRBV7-7 and TRBJ1-1, with D unresolved. The CDR3 covers 13 residues. The germline V gene encodes CDR1 SSHAT and CDR2 FNYEAQ (reference sequence). CDR3 protein: CASSLKMNTKAFF. The DNA of the CDR3 is TGTGCTAGCAGCTTAAAAATGAACACTAAAGCTTTCTTT.

The rearrangement uses TRBV4-1 and TRBJ1-1; 8 bases map to TRBD1. The CDR3 spans 16 residues. The V and J ends lost 2 bases and 4 bases, in that order; junction bases with no gene match: 9. CDR1 is MGHRA, CDR2 YSYEKL, per germline. The CDR3 here is CASSQFTGGTSTEAFF. CDR3 DNA: TGCGCCAGCAGCCAATTTACAGGGGGAACGAGCACTGAAGCTTTCTTT.

In regard to this clonotype: This could be a read error, since a much larger clone is one nucleotide away. The conserved phenylalanine or tryptophan is not found at the CDR3 terminus, so this likely reflects a read error. The genes are TRBV5-5 and TRBJ2-5; D gene uncertain. This CDR3 is built from 13 residues. V lost 9 bases to trimming and J lost 2 bases, with 14 bases between them. Germline-derived CDR1 and CDR2 are SGHKS and YYEKEE (reference sequence). The CDR3 DNA follows: TGTGCCACCCCGTGGGCGGCTCAAGAGACCCAGTACCTC. Its protein product is CATPWAAQETQYL.

Concerning this clonotype: One end of the junction does not line up with germline, which may come from a read error. The chain combines TRBV19 with TRBJ2-5, with D unclear. Germline-derived CDR1 and CDR2 are LNHDA and SQIVND (reference sequence). This CDR3 contains 11 residues. The CDR3 sequence: CASSIGESQYF. The CDR3 DNA is TGTGCCAGTAGTATCGGAGAGAGCCAGTACTTC.

There are many counts of this clonotype. DNA for the CDR3: TGTGCCAGCAGTTACTTGCGGGGCTGGTACAATGAGCAGTTCTTC. Its translation is CASSYLRGWYNEQFF. This chain links TRBV6-2 or TRBV6-3 with TRBJ2-1, with a weak D call TRBD2 (6 bases). There are 15 residues in the CDR3. Germline-derived CDR1 and CDR2 are MNHEY and SVGEGT. V dropped 1 base and J dropped 4 bases, with 11 bases sitting between them.

This clonotype was detected ten times or more. The chain links TRBV5-4 to TRBJ2-3, with TRBD2 matching over 13 bases. The CDR3 is 16 amino acids. Trimming at V came to 3 bases and at J to 7 bases, leaving 8 bases not matched to a gene. Germline-derived CDR1 and CDR2 are SGHNT and YYREEE (reference sequence). The CDR3, as DNA: TGTGCCAGCAGCTACGGACTAGCGGGAGAAGGCTATACGCAGTATTTT. This codes for CASSYGLAGEGYTQYF.

This clonotype was counted many times. The gene calls are TRBV9 and TRBJ2-7; TRBD2 matches at 9 bases. Germline lookup yields CDR1 SGDLS and CDR2 YYNGEE. V gave up 4 bases and J gave up 2 bases; unmatched junction bases: 4. The CDR3 runs to 14 residues. The CDR3 spells CASSLSGGPYEQYF. In DNA form, the CDR3 reads TGTGCCAGCAGCCTCAGCGGGGGGCCCTACGAGCAGTACTTC. Using reference TRBV9 and TRBJ2-7 for the parts outside the CDR3, the full variable domain is DSGVTQTPKHLITATGQRVTLRCSPRSGDLSVYWYQQSLDQGLQFLIQYYNGEERAKGNILERFSAQQFPDLHSELNLSSLELGDSALYFCASSLSGGPYEQYFGPGTRLTVT.

This clonotype was seen only once. This may come from a read error, since a much larger clone is one base off. V gene TRBV7-2 combines with J gene TRBJ2-7, with 9 positions matching TRBD1. CDR3 size: 16 residues. The V segment lost 2 bases and the J segment 3 bases; nucleotides outside the gene matches: 8. The germline V gene has CDR1 SGHTA and CDR2 FQGNSA. The CDR3 coding sequence is TGTGCCAGCAGCTTATGGACGGACAGGGGCTACTACGAGCAGTACTTC. Translation gives CASSLWTDRGYYEQYF.

This clonotype was found many times. The chain recombines TRBV7-6 with TRBJ2-7, with D unresolved. V lost 5 bases and J 0 bases, leaving 23 bases between the germline ends. Germline V gene sequence: CDR1 SGHVS, CDR2 FNYEAQ. CDR3 length: 18 amino acids. In DNA form, the CDR3 reads TGTGCCAGCAGCCCAGGCCCTCCGCGTGGTTCAAGCTCCTACGAGCAGTACTTC. It encodes CASSPGPPRGSSSYEQYF.

This clonotype was seen ten or more times. The chain recombines TRBV28 with TRBJ1-1, with unresolved D. Germline-derived CDR1 and CDR2 are MDHEN and SYDVKM. CDR3 length equals 14 residues. The V gene lost 7 bases and the J gene lost 3 bases, with 15 bases spanning the gap. CDR3 nucleotides: TGTGCCAGCACCCCGGTGGGTGAATACACTGAAGCTTTCTTT. Translated: CASTPVGEYTEAFF. The full variable domain, with the rest looked up from reference TRBV28 and TRBJ1-1, is DVKVTQSSRYLVKRTGEKVFLECVQDMDHENMFWYRQDPGLGLRLIYFSYDVKMKEKGDIPEGYSVSREKKERFSLILESASTNQTSMYLCASTPVGEYTEAFFGQGTRLTVV.

This clonotype has only a few counts. The chain joins TRBV6-6 to TRBJ2-5; 9 positions agree with TRBD2. The V gene's germline CDR1 is MNHNY and CDR2 SVGAGI (reference sequence). The junction had 17 bases not matched to a gene; V was cut back by 5 bases and J by 10 bases. The CDR3 runs 16 residues. Here the CDR3 DNA reads TGTGCCAGCAGTAAACCACCTAGCGGGACCCAATTAGACCAGTACTTC. This gives the protein CASSKPPSGTQLDQYF.

The chain combines TRBV6-5 with TRBJ1-5; 10 bases agree with TRBD1. CDR1 is MNHEY and CDR2 is SVGAGI in the germline V gene. The V gene end was trimmed by 6 bases and the J gene end by 0 bases; junction bases not matched to a gene: 5. This CDR3 has 16 residues. The CDR3 loop is CASSRDRGSSNQPQHF. The CDR3 coding sequence is TGTGCCAGCAGCCGGGACAGGGGAAGTAGCAATCAGCCCCAGCATTTT.

This clonotype was detected many times. The chain uses TRBV6-2 or TRBV6-3 and TRBJ1-1, with TRBD1 as a possible D gene (5 bases). Trimming left V 4 bases short and J 2 bases short, with 8 bases between. This CDR3 is 13 amino acids long. Per germline, CDR1 MNHEY and CDR2 SVGEGT. The CDR3 is CASSWTTNTEAFF. In DNA form, the CDR3 reads TGTGCCAGCAGTTGGACAACTAACACTGAAGCTTTCTTT.

This clonotype has a count of ten or more. The V gene is TRBV11-2, the J gene TRBJ2-7, with D perhaps TRBD1 (6 bases). The germline gives CDR1 SGHAT, CDR2 FQNNGV. CDR3 size: 15 residues. V dropped 8 bases and J dropped 2 bases, with 19 bases sitting between them. CDR3 sequence: CASFPLNREPYEQYF. The CDR3, as DNA: TGTGCCAGCTTCCCCCTTAACAGGGAGCCCTACGAGCAGTACTTC.

This clonotype was detected ten times or more. The J gene is TRBJ2-1, the V gene TRBV28; D not certain. The V gene's germline CDR1 is MDHEN and CDR2 SYDVKM. This CDR3 is 11 amino acids long. Deletions cut 8 bases from V and 1 base from J, with 3 bases between. CDR3: CASGSYNEQFF. The CDR3 DNA sequence: TGTGCCAGCGGGTCCTACAATGAGCAGTTCTTC.

This clonotype came up a few times. A much larger clone differs from this one at a single base, so this may be a read error. The chain recombines TRBV5-3 with TRBJ2-3, with no clear D. TRBV5-3 has ORF status, its function being uncertain. The CDR3 is 16 residues long. The CDR3 protein is CASSLVASLDTDTQYF. The CDR3 DNA reads TGTGCCAGCAGCTTGGTAGCTAGTCTTGACACAGATACGCAGTATTTT.

The V and J genes are TRBV27 and TRBJ1-6, with unresolved D. Trimming pared 2 bases from V and 8 bases from J, leaving 7 bases between. This CDR3 has 13 residues. From germline, CDR1 is MNHEY and CDR2 SMNVEV (reference sequence). DNA of the CDR3: TGTGCCAGCAGTTTAGGGATGCATTCACCCCTCCACTTT. Its protein is CASSLGMHSPLHF.

The chain has TRBV20-1 and TRBJ2-7; D not certain. Germline assignment: CDR1 DFQATT and CDR2 SNEGSKA (reference sequence). The CDR3 is 12 amino acids. Trimming pared 1 base from V and 4 bases from J, leaving 8 bases between. The DNA of the CDR3 is TGCAGTGCTAGAGTCAGCACTTACGAGCAGTACTTC. Its translation is CSARVSTYEQYF.

This clonotype was seen many times. One junction end does not reproduce the germline sequence, and a read error may be involved. The chain recombines TRBV7-7 with TRBJ2-1; D possibly uses TRBD1 or TRBD2 (5 bases each). CDR3 length: 16 amino acids. The V gene's germline CDR1 is SSHAT and CDR2 FNYEAQ (reference sequence). The DNA for the CDR3 is TGTGCTAGCAGCCCCGAGGGGAGTCTCGGTTATGATGAGCAGTTCTTC. Amino acids: CASSPEGSLGYDEQFF.

This clonotype was detected ten times or more. This rearrangement joins TRBV7-9 to TRBJ2-7; 7 positions agree with TRBD1. CDR1 and CDR2 (germline): SEHNR, FQNEAQ (reference sequence). The V and J ends lost 4 bases and 3 bases, in that order; junction bases with no gene match: 12. The CDR3 consists of 16 residues. The CDR3 reads CASSSDRLGAYYEQYF. CDR3 DNA sequence: TGTGCCAGCAGCTCGGACAGGCTGGGGGCATACTACGAGCAGTACTTC.

This clonotype appeared many times. This chain links TRBV4-1 with TRBJ1-5; D unresolved. The CDR3 spans 14 residues. Trimming left V 0 bases short and J 5 bases short, with 8 bases between. The germline CDR1 and CDR2 sequences are MGHRA and YSYEKL. CDR3 region: CASSQEYPYQPQHF. For the CDR3, the DNA is TGCGCCAGCAGCCAAGAATACCCCTATCAGCCCCAGCATTTT.

This chain joins TRBV12-3 or TRBV12-4 and TRBJ2-1; 9 bases map to TRBD2. This CDR3 comprises 17 residues. Germline trimming cut 4 bases from V and 7 bases from J; bases unmatched to any gene: 14. This chain's CDR3 is CASSWGGAGTSTNEQFF. CDR3 nucleotides: TGTGCCAGCAGTTGGGGGGGGGCCGGGACTAGCACGAATGAGCAGTTCTTC.

In this sample, this clonotype turned up many times. The rearrangement uses TRBV9 and TRBJ1-1; D is possibly TRBD1 (5 bases). CDR1 and CDR2 (germline): SGDLS, YYNGEE. The germline V and J ends were trimmed by 2 bases and 5 bases, with 19 bases remaining between them. This CDR3 comprises 16 residues. The CDR3, as DNA: TGTGCCAGCAGCGTCGGGGCAGCAAGGAGTCGGACTGAAGCTTTCTTT. As protein: CASSVGAARSRTEAFF.

This clonotype has ten or more counts. This rearrangement joins TRBV6-6 to TRBJ2-7; the match to TRBD1 covers 7 bases. Germline CDR1 MNHNY, CDR2 SVGAGI (reference sequence). The CDR3 has 14 residues. Trimming removed 5 bases from V and 12 bases from J; junction bases left unmatched: 16. The CDR3 spells CASSTSGQLFPGYF. CDR3 DNA: TGTGCCAGCAGTACCTCGGGACAGTTATTTCCCGGGTACTTC.

The V call is TRBV10-3, the J call TRBJ2-1; TRBD2 agrees at 10 bases. This CDR3 is 13 amino acids long. V was clipped by 9 bases and J by 7 bases; unmatched bases: 6. Germline V gene lookup returns CDR1 ENHRY and CDR2 SYGVKD. The CDR3 protein is CAIQAGGQNEQFF. In nucleotides, the CDR3 is TGTGCCATACAAGCGGGAGGGCAGAATGAGCAGTTCTTC.

In the case of this clonotype: The conserved phenylalanine or tryptophan is not found at the CDR3 terminus, so this likely reflects a read error. V is TRBV28 and J is TRBJ1-5; 8 bases agree with TRBD1. The CDR3 is 13 residues long. Germline CDR1 MDHEN, CDR2 SYDVKM. The V segment lost 9 bases and the J segment 6 bases; nucleotides outside the gene matches: 7. CDR3: CASSNRGGQPQHL. CDR3 sequence (DNA): TGTGCCAGTAGCAACAGGGGGGGTCAGCCCCAGCATCTT.

Concerning this clonotype: A much larger clone lies a single base off, so this may be a read error. The chain has TRBV7-2 and TRBJ2-7, with 9 bases matching TRBD2. Germline loops: CDR1 SGHTA, CDR2 FQGNSA. The CDR3 is made up of 13 amino acids. The CDR3 region has the DNA TGTGCCAGCAGCTCTAGCGGGGATTACGAGCGGTACTTC. Residues: CASSSSGDYERYF. Drawing the rest from reference TRBV7-2 and TRBJ2-7, the complete variable domain is GAGVSQSPSNKVTEKGKDVELRCDPISGHTALYWYRQSLGQGLEFLIYFQGNSAPDKSGLPSDRFSAERTGGSVSTLTIQRTQQEDSAVYLCASSSSGDYERYFGPGTRLTVT.